This T cell receptor beta chain derives from a study of OX40 agonist ivuxolimab in advanced cancers. At the level of the study: The dose-escalation group included hepatocellular carcinoma, melanoma, renal cell carcinoma and head and neck cancer. Study-wide results and caveats: CD8+ T cells were the subset that, on average, had more expanded clones than CD4+.

Comments on this clone: Antigen: not known.

The CDR3 length is 13 residues. V shed 6 bases and J shed 1 base, with 9 bases lying between them. CDR1 is MNHEY and CDR2 is SVGAGI in the germline V gene. Libraries were prepared by immunoSEQ multiplex PCR; TCRdb keeps only in-frame clonotypes and omits some of them. The sample gives 75,000 to 90,000 clones, about 93% of which show up once; 0.9% to 1.2% is in the top ten. This chain connects TRBV6-5 to TRBJ1-1, with a tentative D call TRBD1 (5 bases). The sequencing here drew on CD4+ or CD8+ T cells sorted from blood, taken in a trial of the OX40 agonist ivuxolimab. The origin of this receptor is an adult with an advanced solid tumor such as melanoma, head and neck, liver or kidney cancer. The CDR3 loop is CASRSTGNTEAFF. The CDR3, as DNA: TGTGCCAGCAGATCCACAGGGAACACTGAAGCTTTCTTT.